The 28 T cell receptor beta chains below all came from one sample that was sequenced in a study of type 1 regulatory T cells. These receptors are not linked to any known antigen. One entry per CDR3 protein, called by TCRdb with MiXCR from the reads. The sample includes 55,000 to 65,000 distinct CDR3 sequences, less than 65% of them seen just once. The sequencing sample was made of cultured non-Tr1 T cells, either the whole culture or a sorted T cell fraction (not recorded which). The receptors were sampled from a human donor in good health.

The genes are TRBV5-1 and TRBJ2-1; 10 bases match TRBD1. V lost 6 bases and J lost 8; bases outside the gene matches: 5. The CDR3 runs 13 residues. CDR1 is SGHRS, CDR2 YFSETQ, per germline. In nucleotides, the CDR3 is TGCGCCAGCACCCGGACAGGGGGTTATGAGCAGTTCTTC. The encoded protein is CASTRTGGYEQFF.

The chain recombines TRBV9 with TRBJ2-3; 8 bases align to TRBD2. V was clipped by 0 bases and J by 1 base; unmatched bases: 7. The CDR3 is 17 amino acids. Germline loops: CDR1 SGDLS, CDR2 YYNGEE. The CDR3 DNA sequence: TGTGCCAGCAGCGTAGCCCAGCGGGAGTTCCGCACAGATACGCAGTATTTT. Translated, it gives CASSVAQREFRTDTQYF.

This clonotype was seen only a few times. V gene TRBV10-3 combines with J gene TRBJ2-3; either TRBD1 or TRBD2 may supply D (5 bases each). V was pared by 3 bases and J by 3 bases, with 10 bases between. Germline loops: CDR1 ENHRY, CDR2 SYGVKD. The length of the CDR3 is 14 residues. The CDR3 DNA reads TGTGCCATCAGTGATGGTGGGGGTACAGATACGCAGTATTTT. Translated: CAISDGGGTDTQYF.

The chain carries TRBV27 and TRBJ1-6; D unresolved. Trimming took 3 bases from V and 7 from J, leaving 4 bases between them. Germline V gene lookup returns CDR1 MNHEY and CDR2 SMNVEV (reference sequence). The CDR3 covers 12 residues. CDR3: CASSFINSPLHF. The CDR3 DNA follows: TGTGCCAGCAGTTTCATCAATTCACCCCTCCACTTT.

The V call is TRBV7-9, the J call TRBJ2-3, with TRBD2 matching over 9 bases. V lost 6 bases to trimming and J lost 6 bases; unmatched junction nucleotides: 7. CDR1 is SEHNR, CDR2 FQNEAQ, per germline (reference sequence). The CDR3 consists of 14 residues. CDR3 nucleotide sequence: TGTGCCAGCAGAAGACTAGCGGACGGGGATACGCAGTATTTT. It translates to CASRRLADGDTQYF.

The chain joins TRBV10-3 to TRBJ2-1, with D possibly called TRBD1 or TRBD2 (6 bases each). The germline V and J ends were trimmed by 10 bases and 5 bases, with 12 bases remaining between them. Looked up from germline, CDR1 is ENHRY and CDR2 is SYGVKD. The CDR3 spans 12 residues. The CDR3 reads CATGEENNEQFF. The CDR3 DNA follows: TGTGCCACAGGGGAGGAAAACAATGAGCAGTTCTTC.

The rearrangement joins TRBV11-2 to TRBJ1-6, with TRBD1 matching 8 bases. CDR1 is SGHAT, CDR2 FQNNGV, per germline. This CDR3 has 16 residues. Trimming removed 0 bases from V and 9 bases from J; junction bases left unmatched: 7. CDR3 DNA: TGTGCCAGCAGCTTAGATCTTACAGGGGGAGTTTCACCCCTCCACTTT. Amino acids: CASSLDLTGGVSPLHF.

The chain couples TRBV5-4 to TRBJ2-1, with a possible D match to TRBD2 (6 bases). CDR1 SGHNT and CDR2 YYREEE come from the germline V gene (reference sequence). The length of the CDR3 is 15 residues. The V and J ends lost 3 bases and 1 base respectively, with 11 bases between them. Here the CDR3 reads CASSWGVGSYNEQFF. The CDR3 nucleotides read TGTGCCAGCAGCTGGGGGGTAGGTTCCTACAATGAGCAGTTCTTC.

The chain couples TRBV5-1 to TRBJ2-7; D is ambiguous. CDR3 length equals 14 residues. The V gene's germline CDR1 is SGHRS and CDR2 YFSETQ. V lost 4 bases, J lost 1 base, and 12 bases lay in between. In nucleotides, the CDR3 is TGCGCCAGCAGCAAGGACCGACTTTCCTACGAGCAGTACTTC. Encoded protein: CASSKDRLSYEQYF.

CDR3 residues: CASSPRFGGRGTDTQYF. The DNA for the CDR3 is TGTGCCAGCAGTCCAAGGTTTGGCGGGAGAGGGACAGATACGCAGTATTTT. The chain uses TRBV11-2 and TRBJ2-3; 7 bases line up with TRBD2. This CDR3 region has 17 residues. The V gene's germline CDR1 is SGHAT and CDR2 FQNNGV. The V segment lost 6 bases and the J segment 3 bases; nucleotides outside the gene matches: 15.

The gene calls are TRBV7-2 and TRBJ1-4, with 8 nucleotides matching TRBD1. The J segment lost 5 bases and the V segment lost 5 bases, leaving 4 bases of the junction unmatched. Per germline, CDR1 SGHTA and CDR2 FQGNSA. The CDR3 has 14 amino acids. As DNA, the CDR3 is TGTGCCAGCAGCGGCAACAGGGGGAATGAAAAACTGTTTTTT. Protein product: CASSGNRGNEKLFF.

This rearrangement joins TRBV7-6 to TRBJ2-1; 11 positions match TRBD2. The ends lost 4 bases at V and 9 bases at J; junction bases unmatched: 11. The CDR3 consists of 16 residues. Germline V gives CDR1 SGHVS, CDR2 FNYEAQ. The chain's CDR3 is CASSSTSGGLTGEQFF. CDR3 sequence (DNA): TGTGCCAGCAGCTCAACTAGCGGGGGCCTGACGGGTGAGCAGTTCTTC. Using reference TRBV7-6 and TRBJ2-1 for the parts outside the CDR3, the full variable domain is GAGVSQSPRYKVTKRGQDVALRCDPISGHVSLYWYRQALGQGPEFLTYFNYEAQQDKSGLPNDRFSAERPEGSISTLTIQRTEQRDSAMYRCASSSTSGGLTGEQFFGPGTRLTVL.

J is TRBJ2-3 and V is TRBV3-1, with a weak D call TRBD2 (5 bases). Between the trimmed V and J ends, which lost 2 bases and 4 bases, there was a span of 7 bases. The CDR3 runs to 13 residues. Germline V gives CDR1 LGHDT, CDR2 YNNKEL (reference sequence). CDR3: CASSQISADTQYF. CDR3 coding DNA: TGTGCCAGCAGCCAAATTAGCGCAGATACGCAGTATTTT.

This sequence joins TRBV29-1 and TRBJ2-7; D is perhaps TRBD1 (8 bases). Per germline, CDR1 SQVTM and CDR2 ANQGSEA. This CDR3 comprises 14 residues. The V end was cut by 6 bases, the J end by 2 bases, with 17 bases between. The CDR3 protein is CSVKNTGGAYEQYF. The CDR3 region has the DNA TGCAGCGTCAAAAATACAGGGGGGGCCTACGAGCAGTACTTC.

CDR3 bases: TGCAGTGCTGCATCGGGACTAGCGGAATACGAGCAGTACTTC. Translation gives CSAASGLAEYEQYF. J is TRBJ2-7 and V is TRBV20-1, with 11 positions matching TRBD2. CDR1 and CDR2 (germline): DFQATT, SNEGSKA (reference sequence). J lost 4 bases, V lost 5 bases, and 7 bases had no gene match. The CDR3 loop spans 14 amino acids.

The genes are TRBV5-1 and TRBJ2-3; D is uncertain. Trimming pared 0 bases from V and 6 bases from J, leaving 2 bases between. This CDR3 is built from 11 residues. Germline V lookup: CDR1 SGHRS, CDR2 YFSETQ. The CDR3 region is CASSLVDTQYF. The DNA of the CDR3 is TGCGCCAGCAGCTTGGTTGATACGCAGTATTTT.

The rearrangement links TRBV20-1 to TRBJ1-2, with D tentatively TRBD1 (5 bases). Deletions cut 3 bases from V and 1 base from J, with 9 bases between. The CDR3 sequence is 13 residues long. Germline V gives CDR1 DFQATT, CDR2 SNEGSKA (reference sequence). DNA of the CDR3: TGCAGTGCTAGTACAGGAGATAACTATGGCTACACCTTC. Its translation: CSASTGDNYGYTF.

The chain joins TRBV14 to TRBJ2-5; D not certain. The CDR3 runs 13 residues. CDR1 and CDR2 from the germline V gene are SGHDN and FVKESK. V dropped 1 base and J dropped 5 bases, with 8 bases sitting between them. The CDR3, as DNA: TGTGCCAGCAGCCAAGTTGTGATGGAGACCCAGTACTTC. Its translation is CASSQVVMETQYF. Full variable domain (rest looked up from reference TRBV14 and TRBJ2-5): EAGVTQFPSHSVIEKGQTVTLRCDPISGHDNLYWYRRVMGKEIKFLLHFVKESKQDESGMPNNRFLAERTGGTYSTLKVQPAELEDSGVYFCASSQVVMETQYFGPGTRLLVL.

The table lists this clonotype with a few counts. The chain couples TRBV5-6 to TRBJ2-1; unclear D gene. The CDR3 contains 12 residues. V was clipped by 3 bases and J by 10 bases, with 11 bases between them. The germline gives CDR1 SGHDT, CDR2 YYEEEE. The CDR3 bases are TGTGCCAGCAGCTATGGGCGTCGGGAGCAGTTCTTC. This gives the protein CASSYGRREQFF.

The CDR3 DNA follows: TGTGCCAGCTCAGGACAGCGCGGAAACACCATATATTTT. This translates into CASSGQRGNTIYF. The chain links TRBV18 to TRBJ1-3; D may be TRBD1 (6 bases). Trimming stripped 5 bases from V and 4 bases from J, with 9 bases between. The CDR3 has 13 residues. Germline V gene sequence: CDR1 KGHSH, CDR2 LQKENI.

The chain is built from TRBV29-1 and TRBJ1-2, with 8 bases aligning to TRBD1. This CDR3 region has 13 residues. V shed 5 bases, J shed 4 bases, and the junction held 6 bases outside the gene matches. Germline V gives CDR1 SQVTM, CDR2 ANQGSEA. As DNA, the CDR3 is TGCAGCGTTACCTCAGGGGGCGCCTATGGCTACACCTTC. The encoded protein is CSVTSGGAYGYTF.

This clonotype came up a few times. V is TRBV3-1 and J is TRBJ2-3; 8 bases map to TRBD1. The CDR3 contains 17 residues. Trimming removed 1 base from V and 7 bases from J; junction bases left unmatched: 13. Germline lookup yields CDR1 LGHDT and CDR2 YNNKEL (reference sequence). The CDR3 DNA follows: TGTGCCAGCAGCCAAGTCATGGCGGGACAGGTCTGGAATACGCAGTATTTT. Translated: CASSQVMAGQVWNTQYF.

CDR3 sequence: CASSLNLGQGVYGYTF. The CDR3 DNA follows: TGTGCCAGCAGCTTAAACCTCGGACAGGGCGTCTATGGCTACACCTTC. The chain recombines TRBV7-8 with TRBJ1-2; 8 bases are shared with TRBD1. The CDR3 is 16 amino acids. Germline V gives CDR1 SGHVS, CDR2 FQNEAQ. V dropped 2 bases and J dropped 4; count of bases not matched to a gene: 9.

This clonotype is termed medium-sized. CDR3 loop: CSAEENEQFF. The CDR3 nucleotides read TGCAGCGCCGAGGAGAATGAGCAGTTCTTC. The rearrangement links TRBV29-1 to TRBJ2-1; D not certain. The V end lost 7 bases, the J end lost 7 bases, and 8 bases lay between the germline ends. In germline, CDR1 is SQVTM, CDR2 ANQGSEA. This CDR3 is 10 amino acids long.

This clonotype was picked up one time. The rearrangement links TRBV23-1 to TRBJ2-1; either TRBD1 or TRBD2 may fit D (5 bases each). TRBV23-1 is an ORF, with its function uncertain. This CDR3 has 16 amino acids. Trimming pared 0 bases from V and 5 bases from J, leaving 14 bases between. The CDR3 DNA sequence: TGCGCCAGCAGTCAATCGGACCCGGGGCTCCACAATGAGCAGTTCTTC. Its protein is CASSQSDPGLHNEQFF.

This chain connects TRBV28 to TRBJ2-7, with D possibly being TRBD2 (6 bases). This CDR3 has 16 residues. Trimming pared 5 bases from V and 3 bases from J, leaving 20 bases between. Germline CDR1 is MDHEN and CDR2 is SYDVKM. The CDR3 sequence: CASSPTHIAGNYEQYF. The CDR3 nucleotides are TGTGCCAGCAGTCCCACCCACATCGCGGGAAACTACGAGCAGTACTTC. The full variable domain, rest sourced from reference TRBV28 and TRBJ2-7, is DVKVTQSSRYLVKRTGEKVFLECVQDMDHENMFWYRQDPGLGLRLIYFSYDVKMKEKGDIPEGYSVSREKKERFSLILESASTNQTSMYLCASSPTHIAGNYEQYFGPGTRLTVT.

This clonotype was detected a few times. V gene TRBV7-9 combines with J gene TRBJ2-5, with 8 bases that match TRBD2. CDR1 and CDR2 (germline): SEHNR, FQNEAQ (reference sequence). Trimming at V came to 5 bases and at J to 2 bases, leaving 4 bases not matched to a gene. The CDR3 sequence is 14 residues long. The CDR3 region is CASSTLAGQETQYF. CDR3 in DNA: TGTGCCAGCAGCACCTTAGCGGGACAAGAGACCCAGTACTTC.

V and J are TRBV29-1 and TRBJ1-1; possible D gene TRBD1, 5 bases. CDR1 and CDR2 from the germline V gene are SQVTM and ANQGSEA. This CDR3 comprises 14 residues. Trimming cost V 0 bases and J 1 base, with 9 bases left between them. CDR3 region: CSVEEGQGNTEAFF. The CDR3 DNA is TGCAGCGTTGAAGAAGGGCAGGGGAACACTGAAGCTTTCTTT.